This T cell receptor (beta chain) was retrieved from a study of blood T cells in healthy people across ages. Study-level information: About one barcoded beta molecule per two T cells was captured by template switching.

A minimum of 7 million PBMCs was isolated per sample. Using a J-beta primer mix together with a sample-barcoded 5' primer, a second PCR was run for roughly 6 to 11 cycles. Through a template-switch adaptor with 12 random nucleotides, each cDNA molecule received a tag. A single record per CDR3 protein comes from TCRdb applying MiXCR to the 5' RACE reads. The table has about 1.6 million distinct CDR3 sequences, around 35% seen once. General study results and limits: Higher diversity and more naive CD4+ cells were features of long-lived donors, compared to aged donors.

The CDR3 consists of 15 residues. V was clipped by 6 bases and J by 4 bases; unmatched bases: 4. Germline V gene sequence: CDR1 DFQATT, CDR2 SNEGSKA (reference sequence). A single count supports this clonotype. Its cognate antigen is unknown. Sequenced: blood. The source of this sequence is a woman aged 25 to 39 in good health. This rearrangement joins TRBV20-1 to TRBJ2-1; TRBD2 aligns across 15 bases. The CDR3 region has the DNA TGCAGTGCAGCTGGGACTAGCGGGGGGTACAATGAGCAGTTCTTC. Translated, it gives CSAAGTSGGYNEQFF.